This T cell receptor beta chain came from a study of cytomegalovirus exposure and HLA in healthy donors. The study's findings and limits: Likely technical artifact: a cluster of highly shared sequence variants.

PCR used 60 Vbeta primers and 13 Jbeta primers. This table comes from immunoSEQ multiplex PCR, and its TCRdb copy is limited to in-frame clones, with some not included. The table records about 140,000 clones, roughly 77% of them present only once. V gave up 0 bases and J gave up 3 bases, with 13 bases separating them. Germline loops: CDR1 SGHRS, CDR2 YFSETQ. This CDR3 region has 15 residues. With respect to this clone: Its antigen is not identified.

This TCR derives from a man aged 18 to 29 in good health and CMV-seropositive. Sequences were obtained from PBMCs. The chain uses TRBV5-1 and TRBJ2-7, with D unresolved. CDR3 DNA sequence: TGCGCCAGCAGCTTGGCCCCAGGCCCCGGCTACGAGCAGTACTTC. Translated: CASSLAPGPGYEQYF. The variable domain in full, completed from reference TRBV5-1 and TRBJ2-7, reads KAGVTQTPRYLIKTRGQQVTLSCSPISGHRSVSWYQQTPGQGLQFLFEYFSETQRNKGNFPGRFSGRQFSNSRSEMNVSTLELGDSALYLCASSLAPGPGYEQYFGPGTRLTVT.